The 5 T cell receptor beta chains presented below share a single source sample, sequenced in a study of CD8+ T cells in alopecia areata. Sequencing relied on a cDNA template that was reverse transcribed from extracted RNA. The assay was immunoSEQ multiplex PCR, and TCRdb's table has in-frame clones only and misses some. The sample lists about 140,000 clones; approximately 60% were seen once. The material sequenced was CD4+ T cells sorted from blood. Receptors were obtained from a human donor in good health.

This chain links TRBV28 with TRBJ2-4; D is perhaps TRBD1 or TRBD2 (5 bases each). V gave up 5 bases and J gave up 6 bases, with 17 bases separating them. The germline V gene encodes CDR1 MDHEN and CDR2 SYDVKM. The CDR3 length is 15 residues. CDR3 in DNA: TGTGCCAGCAGTCCTTGGGGGAGTAGGGTAAACATTCAGTACTTC. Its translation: CASSPWGSRVNIQYF. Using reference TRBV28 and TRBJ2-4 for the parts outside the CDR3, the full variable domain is DVKVTQSSRYLVKRTGEKVFLECVQDMDHENMFWYRQDPGLGLRLIYFSYDVKMKEKGDIPEGYSVSREKKERFSLILESASTNQTSMYLCASSPWGSRVNIQYFGAGTRLSVL.

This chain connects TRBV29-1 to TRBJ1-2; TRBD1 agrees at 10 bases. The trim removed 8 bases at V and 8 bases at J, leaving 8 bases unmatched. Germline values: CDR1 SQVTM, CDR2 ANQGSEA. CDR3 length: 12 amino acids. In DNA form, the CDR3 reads TGCAGCTTGTGGGGGACAGGGGCAGGCTACACCTTC. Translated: CSLWGTGAGYTF.

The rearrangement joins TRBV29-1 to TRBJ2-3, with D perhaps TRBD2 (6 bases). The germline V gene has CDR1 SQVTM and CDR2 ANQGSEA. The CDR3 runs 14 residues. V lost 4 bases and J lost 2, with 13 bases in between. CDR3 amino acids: CSVVVAGPTDTQYF. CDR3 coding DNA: TGCAGCGTTGTCGTGGCGGGACCCACAGATACGCAGTATTTT.

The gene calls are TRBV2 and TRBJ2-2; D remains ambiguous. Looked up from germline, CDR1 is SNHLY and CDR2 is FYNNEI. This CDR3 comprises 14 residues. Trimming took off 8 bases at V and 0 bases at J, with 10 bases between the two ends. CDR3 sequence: CASCEFANTGELFF. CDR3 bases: TGTGCCAGCTGCGAGTTCGCGAACACCGGGGAGCTGTTTTTT.

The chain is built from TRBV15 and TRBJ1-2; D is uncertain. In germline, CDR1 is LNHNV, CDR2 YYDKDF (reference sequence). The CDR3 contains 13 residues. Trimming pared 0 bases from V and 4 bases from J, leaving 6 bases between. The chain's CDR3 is CATSRDTPYGYTF. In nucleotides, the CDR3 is TGTGCCACCAGCAGAGATACGCCCTATGGCTACACCTTC. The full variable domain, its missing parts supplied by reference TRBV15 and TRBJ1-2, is DAMVIQNPRYQVTQFGKPVTLSCSQTLNHNVMYWYQQKSSQAPKLLFHYYDKDFNNEADTPDNFQSRRPNTSFCFLDIRSPGLGDTAMYLCATSRDTPYGYTFGSGTRLTVV.